There are many counts of the clone carrying this T cell receptor beta chain. Its antigen is not known. Bulk libraries came from a prior protocol with listed TCR primers. MiXCR, run by TCRdb on the PCR reads, gives a single entry per CDR3 protein. Altogether over 55,000 distinct CDR3 sequences are present, less than 20% being singletons, with the ten largest covering 1.4% to 1.5%. This sample is drawn from a study of molecular identifiers for immune sequencing clone quantification. The study, taken as a whole, reports: Sizes of clones that are highly expanded could be underestimated (if identical TCR molecules share a barcode).

With V trimmed by 2 bases and J by 2 bases, 8 bases remained unmatched. Looked up from germline, CDR1 is MNHNS and CDR2 is SASEGT. This CDR3 is built from 16 residues. This chain connects TRBV6-1 to TRBJ2-7; 8 bases align to TRBD2. This TCR came from a human donor in good health. Some libraries in this study had Jurkat cell RNA spiked in. The sample consisted of naive CD8+ T cells from blood, with Jurkat cell RNA spiked in. Stated subset: FACS-sorted CD8+CD4-CCR7+CD45RA+ naive T cells. The CDR3 sequence is CASSEIVSGEPYEQYF. The CDR3 nucleotides read TGTGCCAGCAGTGAAATAGTTAGCGGGGAACCCTACGAGCAGTACTTC.